One and the same sample provided the 12 T cell receptor beta chains below, sequenced in a study of blood T cell repertoires in COVID-19. Sequenced by immunoSEQ multiplex PCR; TCRdb stores in-frame clones only, minus some. The data hold under 200,000 clones, with roughly nine tenths observed a single time. The specimen was peripheral blood. The receptors were gathered from an older woman with COVID-19, enrolled during active disease.

The J gene is TRBJ1-1, the V gene TRBV12-3 or TRBV12-4; D not certain. With 3 bases removed from V and 5 bases from J, the gap between germline ends came to 7 bases. The CDR3 is 12 residues long. As DNA, the CDR3 is TGTGCCAGCAGTTTTCCGGGGACTGAAGCTTTCTTT. It yields the protein CASSFPGTEAFF.

The V gene is TRBV30, the J gene TRBJ2-2, with TRBD2 matching over 9 bases. Germline V CDR1 and CDR2: GTSNPN, SVGIG (reference sequence). V lost 4 bases and J lost 5; bases outside the gene matches: 2. The CDR3 covers 13 residues. Here the CDR3 DNA reads TGTGCCTGGACTCTAGCGGGGACCGGGGAGCTGTTTTTT. Its translation is CAWTLAGTGELFF.

The V gene is TRBV4-2, the J gene TRBJ2-1, with 9 positions matching TRBD2. The CDR3 length is 17 residues. Germline trimming cut 3 bases from V and 0 bases from J; bases unmatched to any gene: 6. Germline CDR1 LGHNA, CDR2 YNFKEQ. In DNA form, the CDR3 reads TGTGCCAGCAGCCAGACTAGCGGTGAGAGCTCCTACAATGAGCAGTTCTTC. It encodes CASSQTSGESSYNEQFF.

The chain is built from TRBV6-2 or TRBV6-3 and TRBJ2-7; 10 bases map to TRBD2. The CDR3 covers 15 residues. In germline, CDR1 is MNHEY, CDR2 SVGEGT. The V and J ends lost 6 bases and 4 bases, in that order; junction bases with no gene match: 9. Written as DNA, the CDR3 is TGTGCCAGCAGCCACCCTAGCGGGAGTTGGTACGAGCAGTACTTC. This gives the protein CASSHPSGSWYEQYF.

This clone was seen a handful of times. This sequence joins TRBV6-2 or TRBV6-3 and TRBJ2-7, with TRBD2 matching over 12 bases. After removal of 5 bases from V and 2 bases from J, the junction contained 1 base not matched to a gene. This CDR3 comprises 14 residues. Germline CDR1 reads MNHEY; CDR2 reads SVGEGT. CDR3 loop: CASSGLAGPYEQYF. DNA of the CDR3: TGTGCCAGCAGTGGACTAGCGGGGCCCTACGAGCAGTACTTC.

V is TRBV6-5 and J is TRBJ2-6; D ambiguous. The CDR3 runs 15 residues. The germline V and J ends were trimmed by 8 bases and 1 base, with 12 bases remaining between them. Germline-derived CDR1 and CDR2 are MNHEY and SVGAGI. CDR3 nucleotide sequence: TGTGCCAGCTTTTGGTCCGGTTCTGGGGCCAACGTCCTGACTTTC. Its translation is CASFWSGSGANVLTF.

This clone turned up a few times. J is TRBJ2-1 and V is TRBV30, with 7 positions matching TRBD2. The germline V gene encodes CDR1 GTSNPN and CDR2 SVGIG (reference sequence). The CDR3 runs to 13 residues. Unmatched junction bases numbered 8, after V lost 4 bases and J lost 8 bases. The CDR3: CAWKREGPDEQFF. The CDR3 DNA reads as TGTGCCTGGAAGAGGGAGGGCCCGGATGAGCAGTTCTTC.

With regard to this clone: One end of the junction varies from germline; a read error may be responsible. The genes are TRBV12-3 or TRBV12-4 and TRBJ2-1; TRBD2 matches at 7 bases. CDR3 length: 13 residues. CDR3 nucleotides: TGTGCCAGCAGCTTAGGGACTATCAATGAGCAGTTCTTC. Its protein product is CASSLGTINEQFF.

The chain couples TRBV19 to TRBJ1-4; TRBD1 might be the D (5 bases). Germline-derived CDR1 and CDR2 are LNHDA and SQIVND (reference sequence). Trimming removed 3 bases at V and 5 bases at J, with 10 bases between. This CDR3 is built from 14 residues. CDR3 in amino acids: CASSIQGENEKLFF. In nucleotides, the CDR3 is TGTGCCAGTAGTATTCAGGGCGAAAATGAAAAACTGTTTTTT. The whole variable domain, remainder taken from reference TRBV19 and TRBJ1-4, is DGGITQSPKYLFRKEGQNVTLSCEQNLNHDAMYWYRQDPGQGLRLIYYSQIVNDFQKGDIAEGYSVSREKKESFPLTVTSAQKNPTAFYLCASSIQGENEKLFFGSGTQLSVL.

The J gene is TRBJ1-5, the V gene TRBV28; maybe TRBD1 (6 bases). This CDR3 is 15 amino acids long. Germline V gene lookup returns CDR1 MDHEN and CDR2 SYDVKM. The V gene lost 3 bases and the J gene lost 6 bases, with 15 bases spanning the gap. CDR3 sequence: CASSFWRQGSQPQHF. As DNA, the CDR3 is TGTGCCAGCAGTTTCTGGCGGCAGGGGAGTCAGCCCCAGCATTTT.

The chain has TRBV25-1 and TRBJ2-7; possible D gene TRBD1, 6 bases. The germline V gene has CDR1 MGHDK and CDR2 SYGVNS. The V and J ends lost 4 bases and 0 bases respectively, with 19 bases between them. This CDR3 contains 17 residues. The CDR3 DNA follows: TGTGCCAGCAGTGGCCTGGACAGACGAGCTTTCTCCTACGAGCAGTACTTC. Protein product: CASSGLDRRAFSYEQYF.

The V call is TRBV6-5, the J call TRBJ2-1, with D perhaps matching TRBD1 (6 bases). V gave up 5 bases and J gave up 4 bases, with 15 bases separating them. The CDR3 runs 15 residues. The germline CDR1 and CDR2 sequences are MNHEY and SVGAGI. The CDR3 loop reads CASSTGTPTYNEQFF. CDR3 nucleotides: TGTGCCAGCAGTACCGGGACACCAACTTACAATGAGCAGTTCTTC.